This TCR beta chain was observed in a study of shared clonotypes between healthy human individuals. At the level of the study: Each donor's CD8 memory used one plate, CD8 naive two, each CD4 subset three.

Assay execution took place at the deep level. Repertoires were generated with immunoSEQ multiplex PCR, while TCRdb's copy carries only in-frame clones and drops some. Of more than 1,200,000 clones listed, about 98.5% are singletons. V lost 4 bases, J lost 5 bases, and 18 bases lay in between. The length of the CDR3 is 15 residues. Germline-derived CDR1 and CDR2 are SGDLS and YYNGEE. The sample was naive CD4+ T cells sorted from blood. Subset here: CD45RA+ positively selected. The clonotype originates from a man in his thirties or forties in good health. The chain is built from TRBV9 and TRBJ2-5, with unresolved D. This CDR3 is CASSSEAGRAETQYF. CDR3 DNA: TGTGCCAGCAGCTCAGAGGCAGGTCGTGCGGAGACCCAGTACTTC.